A single sample gave rise to the 18 T cell receptor beta chains below, sequenced in a study of blood T cell repertoires in COVID-19. Libraries were prepared by immunoSEQ multiplex PCR; TCRdb keeps only in-frame clonotypes and omits some of them. In the table there are fewer than 250,000 clones, around 80% of which are singletons. Material for sequencing was peripheral blood. The receptors come from a human donor in a cohort sampled during active COVID-19.

This clone was recorded once. V gene TRBV6-4 combines with J gene TRBJ2-1, with 9 bases identical to TRBD2. Looked up from germline, CDR1 is MRHNA and CDR2 is SNTAGT. The junction had 4 bases not matched to a gene; V was cut back by 0 bases and J by 7 bases. The CDR3 is 15 residues long. The CDR3 spells CASSDSGTSINEQFF. The CDR3 DNA reads TGTGCCAGCAGTGACTCCGGGACTAGCATAAATGAGCAGTTCTTC.

This clone has just one count. The chain couples TRBV11-3 to TRBJ2-3; TRBD2 matches at 7 bases. The junction had 9 bases not matched to a gene; V was cut back by 8 bases and J by 1 base. Germline CDR1 is SGHNT and CDR2 is YENEEA. This CDR3 has 15 residues. DNA for the CDR3: TGTGCCAGCTCTCCTGGGGGGGAGGGCACAGATACGCAGTATTTT. This codes for CASSPGGEGTDTQYF.

This chain connects TRBV6-2 or TRBV6-3 to TRBJ2-5; 12 positions agree with TRBD2. V shed 6 bases, J shed 3 bases, and the junction held 8 bases outside the gene matches. Germline CDR1 is MNHEY and CDR2 is SVGEGT. The CDR3 consists of 16 residues. The chain's CDR3 is CASSPYRLAGEETQYF. The CDR3, as DNA: TGTGCCAGCAGCCCTTACCGACTAGCGGGGGAAGAGACCCAGTACTTC.

The rearrangement uses TRBV12-3 or TRBV12-4 and TRBJ1-1; D ambiguous. The V end lost 7 bases, the J end lost 3 bases, and 6 bases lay between the germline ends. The CDR3 runs 11 residues. In DNA, the CDR3 is TGTGCCAGCAAAGAGGACACTGAAGCTTTCTTT. Translated, it gives CASKEDTEAFF.

This clone was counted a few times. The chain employs TRBV3-1 (or the pseudogene TRBV3-2) and TRBJ2-7, with D possibly matching TRBD1 (6 bases). The V gene lost 3 bases and the J gene lost 4 bases, with 16 bases spanning the gap. The CDR3 is 15 residues long. From germline, CDR1 is LGHDT and CDR2 YNNKEL (reference sequence). CDR3 bases: TGTGCCAGCAGCCAGGGGCCTGGGGGCCCTTACGAGCAGTACTTC. Its protein product is CASSQGPGGPYEQYF.

The rearrangement links TRBV18 to TRBJ2-3, with D hard to call. There are 14 residues in the CDR3. V lost 1 base and J lost 6, with 11 bases in between. Germline CDR1 reads KGHSH; CDR2 reads LQKENI. The CDR3 coding sequence is TGTGCCAGCTCACCACGGAACCGCGGTGATACGCAGTATTTT. Translation: CASSPRNRGDTQYF.

The J gene is TRBJ1-5, the V gene TRBV7-6; the match to TRBD1 covers 8 bases. The CDR3 is 14 amino acids. The germline V gene encodes CDR1 SGHVS and CDR2 FNYEAQ. Trimming took 4 bases from V and 5 from J; bases not matched to a gene: 4. The CDR3 region is CASSSGQEYQPQHF. As DNA, the CDR3 is TGTGCCAGCAGCTCGGGACAGGAGTATCAGCCCCAGCATTTT.

The chain uses TRBV28 and TRBJ2-7; maybe TRBD1 (6 bases). The V end was cut by 8 bases, the J end by 2 bases, with 16 bases between. Germline values: CDR1 MDHEN, CDR2 SYDVKM. The CDR3 is 14 residues long. Here the CDR3 reads CASVRGSDPYEQYF. The DNA for the CDR3 is TGTGCCAGCGTAAGGGGGTCCGACCCCTACGAGCAGTACTTC.

Only one count was recorded for this clone. The chain's CDR3 is CASSKTSGGPFPYEQYF. CDR3 DNA: TGCGCCAGCTCCAAGACTAGCGGGGGGCCATTTCCATACGAGCAGTACTTC. J is TRBJ2-7 and V is TRBV5-1; 13 nucleotides match TRBD2. Germline lookup yields CDR1 SGHRS and CDR2 YFSETQ. With V trimmed by 7 bases and J by 4 bases, 14 bases remained unmatched. CDR3 length: 17 amino acids.

The chain has TRBV7-3 and TRBJ1-1; D possibly corresponds to TRBD1 (5 bases). Between the trimmed V and J ends, which lost 4 bases and 3 bases, there was a span of 12 bases. The CDR3 loop spans 14 amino acids. Germline assignment: CDR1 SGHTA and CDR2 FQGTGA. CDR3 protein: CASSWTPQDTEAFF. DNA for the CDR3: TGTGCCAGCAGCTGGACACCACAAGACACTGAAGCTTTCTTT.

The chain joins TRBV27 to TRBJ2-5; 9 bases align to TRBD2. Trimming took 4 bases from V and 9 from J; bases not matched to a gene: 12. Germline CDR1 MNHEY, CDR2 SMNVEV (reference sequence). The length of the CDR3 is 15 residues. This CDR3 is CASSWGTSRSEAQYF. The CDR3 DNA reads as TGTGCCAGCAGTTGGGGGACTAGCCGGTCGGAGGCCCAGTACTTC.

This chain links TRBV18 with TRBJ2-2; 7 bases align to TRBD1. Germline trimming cut 2 bases from V and 4 bases from J; bases unmatched to any gene: 10. The CDR3 is 17 residues long. Germline V gene lookup returns CDR1 KGHSH and CDR2 LQKENI. CDR3 DNA sequence: TGTGCCAGCTCACCAAATGTCGTGTCAGGGGGCACCGGGGAGCTGTTTTTT. Amino acids: CASSPNVVSGGTGELFF.

This chain links TRBV24-1 with TRBJ1-5, with D unclear. Germline V gives CDR1 KGHDR, CDR2 SFDVKD. The length of the CDR3 is 14 residues. The ends were cut back, 3 bases at V and 2 bases at J, with 7 bases in the middle. The CDR3: CATSDQVGNQPQHF. The CDR3 DNA follows: TGTGCCACCAGTGATCAGGTAGGCAATCAGCCCCAGCATTTT.

The chain recombines TRBV11-2 with TRBJ2-5; a weak D match, TRBD2 (5 bases). Trimming removed 2 bases at V and 5 bases at J, with 9 bases between. The CDR3 has 13 residues. Germline V lookup: CDR1 SGHAT, CDR2 FQNNGV. The CDR3 DNA is TGTGCCAGCAGCTTAAGCCGGAGGGAGACCCAGTACTTC. It codes for CASSLSRRETQYF.

The chain links TRBV6-5 to TRBJ2-7; D is possibly TRBD1 (6 bases). The CDR3 covers 13 residues. Germline CDR1 and CDR2: MNHEY and SVGAGI. Trimming shortened V by 6 bases and J by 3 bases, and 12 bases separated the two germline ends. The CDR3 nucleotides are TGTGCCAGCAGCAGGGGACACCACTACGAGCAGTACTTC. It codes for CASSRGHHYEQYF.

The chain carries TRBV5-8 and TRBJ2-5; D gene ambiguous. From germline, CDR1 is SGHTS and CDR2 YDEGEE. V gave up 3 bases and J gave up 4 bases, with 7 bases separating them. CDR3 size: 12 residues. The CDR3: CASSSIGETQYF. The CDR3 DNA reads as TGTGCCAGCAGCTCCATCGGAGAGACCCAGTACTTC.

The genes are TRBV10-3 and TRBJ2-1; 10 bases are a match to TRBD1. The germline CDR1 and CDR2 sequences are ENHRY and SYGVKD. The J segment lost 1 base and the V segment lost 9 bases, leaving 9 bases of the junction unmatched. This CDR3 region has 16 residues. CDR3 sequence: CAIGTGEGISYNEQFF. The CDR3 coding sequence is TGTGCCATTGGGACAGGGGAAGGGATATCCTACAATGAGCAGTTCTTC.

This clone showed up just once. This chain links TRBV10-3 with TRBJ2-5; tentatively, D is TRBD1 (5 bases). The germline V and J ends were trimmed by 0 bases and 3 bases, with 8 bases remaining between them. Germline V gives CDR1 ENHRY, CDR2 SYGVKD. The CDR3 is 14 residues long. The CDR3 is CAISESAREETQYF. For the CDR3, the DNA is TGTGCCATCAGTGAGTCGGCCAGGGAAGAGACCCAGTACTTC.